The next 30 T cell receptor beta chains were all read from a single sample in a study of response to subunit inactivated influenza vaccine. One entry per CDR3 protein results from TCRdb running MiXCR on the RT-PCR reads. Seen here are 800,000 to 1,000,000 distinct CDR3 sequences, over 20% observed once, and the top ten hold around 9.6%. The sample in question was PBMCs from blood, obtained 4 to 6 days after vaccination. These receptors all come from a man aged 45-65 years who received an inactivated influenza vaccine.

This clonotype has a handful of counts. The chain has TRBV11-2 and TRBJ2-4; possible D gene TRBD2, 6 bases. This CDR3 has 17 residues. Trimming pared 3 bases from V and 0 bases from J, leaving 15 bases between. CDR1 is SGHAT, CDR2 FQNNGV, per germline. In DNA form, the CDR3 reads TGTGCCAGCAGCTTCTCTTACGGGAGCCCAGCCAAAAACATTCAGTACTTC. The encoded protein is CASSFSYGSPAKNIQYF.

In regard to this clonotype: At one end, the junction sequence differs from germline, possibly due to a read error. The V gene is TRBV7-9, the J gene TRBJ2-7, with no clear D. There are 12 residues in the CDR3. Germline V gene lookup returns CDR1 SEHNR and CDR2 FQNEAQ (reference sequence). CDR3 residues: CASRLGTYEQYF. CDR3 nucleotide sequence: TGTGCCAGCAGATTAGGGACCTACGAGCAGTACTTC. Full variable domain (rest looked up from reference TRBV7-9 and TRBJ2-7): DTGVSQNPRHKITKRGQNVTFRCDPISEHNRLYWYRQTLGQGPEFLTYFQNEAQLEKSRLLSDRFSAERPKGSFSTLEIQRTEQGDSAMYLCASRLGTYEQYFGPGTRLTVT.

V is TRBV2 and J is TRBJ1-5; a weak D match, TRBD1 (6 bases). The CDR3 runs 14 residues. Trimming shortened V by 8 bases and J by 0 bases, and 11 bases separated the two germline ends. Germline assignment: CDR1 SNHLY and CDR2 FYNNEI. DNA of the CDR3: TGTGCCAGCTGTAGACAGGCTAGCAATCAGCCCCAGCATTTT. It specifies CASCRQASNQPQHF.

This clonotype has a count of ten or more. The rearrangement joins TRBV15 to TRBJ2-2, with unresolved D. Looked up from germline, CDR1 is LNHNV and CDR2 is YYDKDF (reference sequence). Trimming left V 1 base short and J 7 bases short, with 7 bases between. CDR3 length: 13 amino acids. This CDR3 reads CATSRGLGGELFF. DNA of the CDR3: TGTGCCACCAGCAGAGGGTTGGGCGGGGAGCTGTTTTTT.

Only a few counts were recorded for this clonotype. The chain is built from TRBV9 and TRBJ2-7; either TRBD1 or TRBD2 may supply D (5 bases each). CDR3 length equals 15 residues. Germline V gives CDR1 SGDLS, CDR2 YYNGEE. With 2 bases removed from V and 5 bases from J, the gap between germline ends came to 17 bases. The CDR3 DNA is TGTGCCAGCAGCGTGTGGGGGAGTGGTTGGGACGAGCAGTACTTC. Its protein product is CASSVWGSGWDEQYF.

CDR3 sequence: CASNPGGWVYEQYF. CDR3 nucleotide sequence: TGTGCCAGCAATCCTGGTGGGTGGGTCTACGAGCAGTACTTC. The rearrangement joins TRBV28 to TRBJ2-7; D is uncertain. The CDR3 has 14 residues. Per the germline V gene, CDR1 is MDHEN and CDR2 is SYDVKM. Trimming cost V 7 bases and J 3 bases, with 16 bases left between them.

The rearrangement uses TRBV24-1 and TRBJ2-3; D is unclear. V lost 3 bases, J lost 2 bases, and 8 bases lay in between. The CDR3 length is 14 residues. CDR1 and CDR2 (germline): KGHDR, SFDVKD. The CDR3 reads CATSDELTTDTQYF. The CDR3 DNA follows: TGTGCCACCAGTGATGAACTGACCACAGATACGCAGTATTTT.

The CDR3 region is CASSLVPGGVQETQYF. As DNA, the CDR3 is TGTGCCAGCAGCTTAGTTCCGGGAGGGGTACAAGAGACCCAGTACTTC. The chain joins TRBV11-2 to TRBJ2-5; 8 nucleotides line up with TRBD2. This CDR3 comprises 16 residues. Per germline, CDR1 SGHAT and CDR2 FQNNGV. With 1 base clipped from V and 2 bases from J, the junction kept 6 bases outside the gene matches.

The chain couples TRBV16 to TRBJ2-1, with D perhaps matching TRBD1 or TRBD2 (5 bases each). Trimming took 4 bases from V and 3 from J, leaving 22 bases between them. Germline-derived CDR1 and CDR2 are KGHSY and FQNENV. The CDR3 length is 18 residues. The CDR3, as DNA: TGTGCCAGCAGCCCATCATCGGGGCGTCAGCCAATCTACAATGAGCAGTTCTTC. It codes for CASSPSSGRQPIYNEQFF.

This clonotype was recorded at least ten times. The genes are TRBV12-3 or TRBV12-4 and TRBJ2-5; D is tentatively TRBD1 or TRBD2 (5 bases each). The CDR3 runs 15 residues. V lost 5 bases, J lost 3 bases, and 16 bases lay in between. CDR3 bases: TGTGCCAGCAGTATACTCGGGACGGTGAAAGAGACCCAGTACTTC. The encoded protein is CASSILGTVKETQYF.

The chain joins TRBV20-1 to TRBJ1-1; 7 positions match TRBD1. The CDR3 is made up of 12 amino acids. Trimming removed 5 bases from V and 5 bases from J; junction bases left unmatched: 5. Looked up from germline, CDR1 is DFQATT and CDR2 is SNEGSKA (reference sequence). The CDR3 DNA reads TGCAGTGCTCGCCCGACAGGGACTGAAGCTTTCTTT. It yields the protein CSARPTGTEAFF.

The chain links TRBV12-3 or TRBV12-4 to TRBJ2-1; 7 bases align to TRBD2. J lost 6 bases, V lost 5 bases, and 7 bases had no gene match. The CDR3 covers 14 residues. CDR3: CASSRTRQINEQFF. The CDR3 bases are TGTGCCAGCAGTCGGACTAGACAGATCAATGAGCAGTTCTTC.

This clonotype was detected a few times. The genes are TRBV13 and TRBJ2-1; D gene uncertain. Germline CDR1 is PRHDT and CDR2 is FYEKMQ (reference sequence). The CDR3 is 16 amino acids. V lost 4 bases, J lost 4 bases, and 17 bases lay in between. CDR3 in DNA: TGTGCCAGCAGCTCCCCCGACATAGACGGTTACAATGAGCAGTTCTTC. This sequence encodes CASSSPDIDGYNEQFF.

This clonotype was counted a few times. The gene calls are TRBV6-1 and TRBJ2-2; maybe TRBD1 (5 bases). The CDR3 runs to 15 residues. CDR1 and CDR2 from the germline V gene are MNHNS and SASEGT. Trimming took off 6 bases at V and 2 bases at J, with 13 bases between the two ends. The CDR3 DNA reads as TGTGCCAGCAGATCCACGACAGTAAACACCGGGGAGCTGTTTTTT. Its translation is CASRSTTVNTGELFF.

In its sample, this clonotype was seen many times. This chain joins TRBV4-1 and TRBJ1-5; no clear D. The germline CDR1 and CDR2 sequences are MGHRA and YSYEKL. V was pared by 3 bases and J by 6 bases, with 12 bases between. The length of the CDR3 is 14 residues. The CDR3 sequence: CASSQRHGSQPQHF. CDR3 nucleotide sequence: TGCGCCAGCAGCCAGAGACATGGGAGTCAGCCCCAGCATTTT.

The chain combines TRBV20-1 with TRBJ2-7, with TRBD1 identical over 7 bases. Trimming took 0 bases from V and 2 from J; bases not matched to a gene: 4. The CDR3 loop spans 14 amino acids. Germline assignment: CDR1 DFQATT and CDR2 SNEGSKA (reference sequence). The CDR3 is CSARDWGTAYEQYF. DNA of the CDR3: TGCAGTGCTAGAGACTGGGGGACAGCCTACGAGCAGTACTTC.

The CDR3 reads CATSRDSPSSYNEQFF. The CDR3 region has the DNA TGTGCCACCAGCAGAGACAGTCCTTCCTCCTACAATGAGCAGTTCTTC. This rearrangement joins TRBV15 to TRBJ2-1; D is unresolved. This CDR3 spans 16 amino acids. V was shortened by 0 bases and J by 0 bases, with 9 bases between the two germline ends. Germline loops: CDR1 LNHNV, CDR2 YYDKDF (reference sequence).

This clonotype was observed a handful of times. The V and J genes are TRBV7-9 and TRBJ1-1; possibly TRBD1 for D (6 bases). Germline V gene lookup returns CDR1 SEHNR and CDR2 FQNEAQ (reference sequence). Trimming removed 6 bases at V and 2 bases at J, with 16 bases between. The CDR3 loop spans 15 amino acids. The CDR3 DNA reads as TGTGCCAGCAGGCGTTCGAACAGGGAAAACACTGAAGCTTTCTTT. It encodes CASRRSNRENTEAFF.

The chain couples TRBV20-1 to TRBJ2-5; D ambiguous. V lost 1 base and J 5 bases, leaving 11 bases between the germline ends. From germline, CDR1 is DFQATT and CDR2 SNEGSKA (reference sequence). The CDR3 totals 13 residues. CDR3 DNA sequence: TGCAGTGCTAGAGCTGGGGATGGGGAGACCCAGTACTTC. This translates into CSARAGDGETQYF.

This clonotype was observed a handful of times. The chain joins TRBV21-1 to TRBJ2-2; the table assigns TRBD2, which was not confirmed against the DNA. TRBV21-1 corresponds to a pseudogene. The CDR3 has 17 amino acids. The DNA of the CDR3 is TGTGCCAGCAGCAAAGAGTGGGAGGGCCTTAACACCGGGGAGCTGTTTTTT. This sequence encodes CASSKEWEGLNTGELFF.

There are a few counts of this clonotype. The chain is built from TRBV4-3 and TRBJ2-7, with unresolved D. CDR3 length: 16 amino acids. Germline CDR1 is LGHNA and CDR2 is YSLEER. The germline V and J ends were trimmed by 1 base and 0 bases, with 13 bases remaining between them. This CDR3 is CASSQGIGTNSYEQYF. CDR3 coding DNA: TGCGCCAGCAGCCAAGGGATAGGAACCAACTCCTACGAGCAGTACTTC.

CDR3 protein: CASSDGLDSYEQYF. The DNA of the CDR3 is TGTGCCAGCAGTGACGGTTTGGACTCCTACGAGCAGTACTTC. This chain uses TRBV2 with TRBJ2-7; D remains unclear. CDR3 length: 14 amino acids. Germline V gene data show CDR1 as SNHLY and CDR2 as FYNNEI. The germline V and J ends were trimmed by 3 bases and 0 bases, with 9 bases remaining between them.

The V gene is TRBV20-1, the J gene TRBJ2-3; D call uncertain. Germline V gene data show CDR1 as DFQATT and CDR2 as SNEGSKA (reference sequence). Trimming removed 3 bases from V and 0 bases from J, with 7 bases in between. The CDR3 runs 13 residues. This chain's CDR3 is CSARAASTDTQYF. DNA of the CDR3: TGCAGTGCTAGGGCGGCGAGCACAGATACGCAGTATTTT.

The rearrangement uses TRBV20-1 and TRBJ2-5; the D call may be TRBD1 or TRBD2 (5 bases each). Trimming stripped 5 bases from V and 1 base from J, with 17 bases between. The CDR3 is 15 residues long. Germline CDR1 DFQATT, CDR2 SNEGSKA (reference sequence). For the CDR3, the DNA is TGCAGTGCTGTACCGGGGACCACCTTCCAAGAGACCCAGTACTTC. Its protein is CSAVPGTTFQETQYF.

This chain connects TRBV12-3 or TRBV12-4 to TRBJ2-7, with D hard to call. This CDR3 has 12 amino acids. Trimming removed 6 bases from V and 6 bases from J, with 12 bases in between. The CDR3 DNA is TGTGCCAGCAGCTCCTCCCGGTTCGAGCAGTACTTC. Protein: CASSSSRFEQYF.

The chain joins TRBV7-2 to TRBJ1-2, with D perhaps matching TRBD1 (5 bases). CDR1 is SGHTA, CDR2 FQGNSA, per germline. The CDR3 sequence is 13 residues long. Deletions cut 1 base from V and 5 bases from J, with 8 bases between. The CDR3 bases are TGTGCCAGCAGCTTAGAGGAGGGGTATGGCTACACCTTC. It encodes CASSLEEGYGYTF.

The chain carries TRBV20-1 and TRBJ2-7, with no clear D. The CDR3 sequence is 17 residues long. CDR1 is DFQATT and CDR2 is SNEGSKA in the germline V gene (reference sequence). Between the trimmed V and J ends, which lost 1 base and 3 bases, there was a span of 22 bases. CDR3 residues: CSARALVGLGPGYEQYF. CDR3 DNA: TGCAGTGCTAGAGCCCTCGTTGGTTTAGGCCCCGGCTACGAGCAGTACTTC.

The V and J genes are TRBV14 and TRBJ1-6, with TRBD1 matching over 8 bases. Germline V lookup: CDR1 SGHDN, CDR2 FVKESK. The CDR3 runs to 14 residues. Trimming cost V 4 bases and J 7 bases; bases outside gene matches: 3. The CDR3 nucleotides are TGTGCCAGCAGCCCGGACAGGGCCAATTCACCCCTCCACTTT. Protein product: CASSPDRANSPLHF.

The chain has TRBV7-6 and TRBJ2-7; 9 nucleotides agree with TRBD1. The CDR3 length is 14 residues. The V and J ends lost 0 bases and 9 bases, in that order; junction bases with no gene match: 6. CDR1 and CDR2 from the germline V gene are SGHVS and FNYEAQ. CDR3 amino acids: CASSLAGQGDGQYF. The CDR3 DNA follows: TGTGCCAGCAGCTTAGCGGGACAGGGTGATGGGCAGTACTTC.

The V call is TRBV9, the J call TRBJ2-3; TRBD1 might be the D (5 bases). The germline gives CDR1 SGDLS, CDR2 YYNGEE. V lost 2 bases to trimming and J lost 2 bases, with 9 bases between them. This CDR3 is 14 amino acids long. The CDR3 nucleotides are TGTGCCAGCAGCGTGTCAGGGAACACAGATACGCAGTATTTT. Amino acids: CASSVSGNTDTQYF.